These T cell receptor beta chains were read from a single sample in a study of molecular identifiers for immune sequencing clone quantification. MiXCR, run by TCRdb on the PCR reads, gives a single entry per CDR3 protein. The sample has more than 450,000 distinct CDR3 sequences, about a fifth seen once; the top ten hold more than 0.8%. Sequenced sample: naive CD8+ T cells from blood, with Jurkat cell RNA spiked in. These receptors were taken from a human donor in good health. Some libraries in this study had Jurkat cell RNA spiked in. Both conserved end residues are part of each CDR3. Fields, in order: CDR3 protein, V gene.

CASNYSAGINSPLHF | TRBV6-5
CASSHQTDYEQYF | TRBV5-1
CASSLLAGGPTDTQYF | TRBV27
CASSTRSDSNQPQHF | TRBV6-1
CASSSGLKYEQYF | TRBV19
CASSHTHLTAGGPEFF | TRBV4-3
CSGLQPGGRYGYTF | TRBV29-1
CASSQGPGPEAVYEQYF | TRBV3-1
CAWSVDQGNEAFF | TRBV30
CSARDGLQYF | TRBV20-1
CASSSQQGLLYEQYF | TRBV27
CASSVAQLVGHTEAFF | TRBV12-3/TRBV12-4
CAWSLTDNEQFF | TRBV30
CASSQLNGLAGATDTQYF | TRBV5-6
CASSALDYSQETQYF | TRBV27